This passage covers 11 T cell receptor beta chains from one sample sequenced in a study of cytomegalovirus exposure and HLA in healthy donors. Researchers ran the PCR with 60 Vbeta and 13 Jbeta primers. The assay was immunoSEQ multiplex PCR, and TCRdb's table has in-frame clones only and misses some. The sample consists of tens of thousands of clones, 67% of them appearing once. What was sequenced was PBMCs. The receptors here all came from a woman aged 50 to 60 in good health and CMV-seropositive.

The rearrangement uses TRBV13 and TRBJ1-6, with TRBD1 as a possible D gene (5 bases). The length of the CDR3 is 14 residues. CDR1 is PRHDT, CDR2 FYEKMQ, per germline (reference sequence). The V and J ends lost 5 bases and 10 bases respectively, with 15 bases between them. CDR3 nucleotide sequence: TGTGCCAGCAGCCCCGGACGGGGGAGGTCACCCCTCCACTTT. It codes for CASSPGRGRSPLHF.

The chain is built from TRBV30 and TRBJ1-2; a weak D match, TRBD1 (6 bases). The germline V gene has CDR1 GTSNPN and CDR2 SVGIG (reference sequence). CDR3 length: 14 residues. Trimming cost V 5 bases and J 0 bases, with 13 bases left between them. In nucleotides, the CDR3 is TGTGCCTGGGTGCTCAGGGGAACTAACTATGGCTACACCTTC. Protein product: CAWVLRGTNYGYTF.

The chain couples TRBV2 to TRBJ1-2; the D gene is possibly TRBD1 (5 bases). The CDR3 has 13 amino acids. V was clipped by 5 bases and J by 2 bases, with 9 bases between them. Germline loops: CDR1 SNHLY, CDR2 FYNNEI. This CDR3 is CASSQGINYGYTF. The DNA of the CDR3 is TGTGCCAGCAGTCAGGGAATCAACTATGGCTACACCTTC.

The chain recombines TRBV9 with TRBJ1-4, with D possibly being TRBD1 (6 bases). V lost 0 bases to trimming and J lost 8 bases, with 8 bases between them. Germline CDR1 reads SGDLS; CDR2 reads YYNGEE. The CDR3 runs to 13 residues. The chain's CDR3 is CASSVDTGEKLFF. CDR3 DNA sequence: TGTGCCAGCAGCGTAGACACAGGGGAAAAACTGTTTTTT.

The genes are TRBV5-1 and TRBJ2-7; D remains unclear. The V and J ends lost 0 bases and 5 bases respectively, with 15 bases between them. CDR3 length: 15 residues. CDR1 and CDR2 from the germline V gene are SGHRS and YFSETQ. CDR3 region: CASSLGSFGVHEQYF. The DNA for the CDR3 is TGCGCCAGCAGCTTGGGGAGCTTTGGAGTCCACGAGCAGTACTTC. The full variable domain, with the rest looked up from reference TRBV5-1 and TRBJ2-7, is KAGVTQTPRYLIKTRGQQVTLSCSPISGHRSVSWYQQTPGQGLQFLFEYFSETQRNKGNFPGRFSGRQFSNSRSEMNVSTLELGDSALYLCASSLGSFGVHEQYFGPGTRLTVT.

This clone turned up a few times. This chain links TRBV18 with TRBJ2-1; 13 bases line up with TRBD2. The V segment lost 3 bases and the J segment 9 bases; nucleotides outside the gene matches: 8. Looked up from germline, CDR1 is KGHSH and CDR2 is LQKENI. CDR3 length: 16 amino acids. The CDR3 loop reads CASSPLQGLAGAEQFF. The CDR3 DNA sequence: TGTGCCAGCTCACCGCTACAAGGACTAGCGGGGGCTGAGCAGTTCTTC.

The chain combines TRBV21-1 with TRBJ2-5; TRBD1, the D gene given by the table, was not confirmed from the DNA. TRBV21-1 is a listed pseudogene. The CDR3 sequence is 15 residues long. The CDR3 DNA sequence: TGTGCCAGCAGCTTCCGGGTGGCAGGGTTTGGGACCCAGTACTTC. It encodes CASSFRVAGFGTQYF.

With respect to this clone: Relative to the germline gene, one junction end is altered; a read error may explain this. This chain uses TRBV5-1 with TRBJ2-5; the D is unclear. The CDR3 totals 14 residues. Germline V gene lookup returns CDR1 SGHRS and CDR2 YFSETQ. The CDR3 nucleotides read TGCGCCAGCAGCTTGCCCAGCCGACAAGAGACCCGGTACTTC. This codes for CASSLPSRQETRYF.

This clone was counted a few times. The chain joins TRBV7-9 to TRBJ2-1; 7 positions agree with TRBD1. The CDR3 spans 15 residues. Per germline, CDR1 SEHNR and CDR2 FQNEAQ (reference sequence). V was clipped by 3 bases and J by 4 bases; unmatched bases: 6. The CDR3 region has the DNA TGTGCCAGCAGCTTGCCGGGACAGAATTACAATGAGCAGTTCTTC. As protein: CASSLPGQNYNEQFF.

CDR3 in DNA: TGTGCCAGCAGCTTAGTCGGGTACGAGCAGTACGTC. Its protein is CASSLVGYEQYV. This chain links TRBV11-2 with TRBJ2-7; no firm D call. Germline CDR1 reads SGHAT; CDR2 reads FQNNGV. V lost 1 base, J lost 4 bases, and 5 bases lay in between. This CDR3 contains 12 residues.

The rearrangement joins TRBV28 to TRBJ1-1; TRBD1 matches at 7 bases. Germline CDR1 is MDHEN and CDR2 is SYDVKM. The CDR3 runs 15 residues. Trimming cost V 5 bases and J 1 base; bases outside gene matches: 7. This chain's CDR3 is CASSVQGTGNTEAFF. CDR3 bases: TGTGCCAGCAGTGTACAGGGGACGGGGAACACTGAAGCTTTCTTT.